Below are 5 T cell receptor beta chains sequenced from a single sample in a study of cytomegalovirus exposure and HLA in healthy donors. TCRdb's copy holds only in-frame clones and misses some; the assay was immunoSEQ multiplex PCR. The table shows around 250,000 clones, with around 90% occurring only once. Sequenced material: PBMCs. The receptor set was obtained from a woman between 18 and 29 years old in good health and CMV-seronegative.

The gene calls are TRBV4-1 and TRBJ2-1, with 11 bases lining up with TRBD2. This CDR3 has 13 amino acids. In germline, CDR1 is MGHRA, CDR2 YSYEKL. After removal of 7 bases from V and 4 bases from J, the junction contained 0 bases not matched to a gene. The CDR3 nucleotides read TGCGCCAGCACTAGCGGGGGGTACAATGAGCAGTTCTTC. Amino acid sequence: CASTSGGYNEQFF.

J is TRBJ1-2 and V is TRBV5-1, with 8 bases identical to TRBD1. V dropped 0 bases and J dropped 12; count of bases not matched to a gene: 4. In germline, CDR1 is SGHRS, CDR2 YFSETQ. The CDR3 totals 12 residues. The CDR3 sequence is CASSLAGTGHTF. The CDR3, as DNA: TGCGCCAGCAGCTTGGCCGGGACAGGCCACACCTTC.

V is TRBV28 and J is TRBJ1-4; D is uncertain. Trimming took 2 bases from V and 0 from J, leaving 13 bases between them. Germline values: CDR1 MDHEN, CDR2 SYDVKM. CDR3 length: 17 amino acids. The CDR3 spells CASSLEAQRSTNEKLFF. CDR3 DNA sequence: TGTGCCAGCAGTTTAGAGGCTCAGAGATCAACTAATGAAAAACTGTTTTTT.

The chain links TRBV7-9 to TRBJ1-4; no clear D gene. The length of the CDR3 is 15 residues. Germline lookup yields CDR1 SEHNR and CDR2 FQNEAQ (reference sequence). Between the trimmed V and J ends, which lost 5 bases and 5 bases, there was a span of 15 bases. The CDR3 protein is CASSQERRRNEKLFF. The DNA of the CDR3 is TGTGCCAGCAGCCAAGAAAGGCGGAGGAATGAAAAACTGTTTTTT.

The V and J genes are TRBV19 and TRBJ2-7; the D is unclear. The CDR3 sequence is 13 residues long. V dropped 1 base and J dropped 4 bases, with 8 bases sitting between them. Germline values: CDR1 LNHDA, CDR2 SQIVND (reference sequence). CDR3 protein: CASSIGAAYEQYF. The CDR3 DNA is TGTGCCAGTAGTATAGGGGCAGCTTACGAGCAGTACTTC.